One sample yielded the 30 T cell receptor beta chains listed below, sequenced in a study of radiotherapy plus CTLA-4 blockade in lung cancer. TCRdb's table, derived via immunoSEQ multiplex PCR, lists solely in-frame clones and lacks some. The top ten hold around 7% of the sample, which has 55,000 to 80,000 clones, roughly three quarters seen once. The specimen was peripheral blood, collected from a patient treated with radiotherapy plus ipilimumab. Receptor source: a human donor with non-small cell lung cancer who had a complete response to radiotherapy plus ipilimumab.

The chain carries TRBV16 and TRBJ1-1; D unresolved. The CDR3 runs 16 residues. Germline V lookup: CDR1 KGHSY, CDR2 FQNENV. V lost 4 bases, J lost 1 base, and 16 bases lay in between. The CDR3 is CASSPSQVRENTEAFF. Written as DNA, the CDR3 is TGTGCCAGCAGCCCGTCTCAGGTGAGGGAGAACACTGAAGCTTTCTTT.

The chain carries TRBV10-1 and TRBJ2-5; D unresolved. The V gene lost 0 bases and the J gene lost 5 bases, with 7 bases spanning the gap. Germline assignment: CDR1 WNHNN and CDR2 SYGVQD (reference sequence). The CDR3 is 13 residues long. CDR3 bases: TGCGCCAGCAGTGAGTCTAGCACGGAGACCCAGTACTTC. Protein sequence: CASSESSTETQYF.

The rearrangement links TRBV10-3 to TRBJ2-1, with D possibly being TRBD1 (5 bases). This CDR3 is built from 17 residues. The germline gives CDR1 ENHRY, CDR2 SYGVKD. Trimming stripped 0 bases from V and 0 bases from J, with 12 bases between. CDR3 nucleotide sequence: TGTGCCATCAGTGAGTCATCAGGGAAAGGCTCCTACAATGAGCAGTTCTTC. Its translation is CAISESSGKGSYNEQFF.

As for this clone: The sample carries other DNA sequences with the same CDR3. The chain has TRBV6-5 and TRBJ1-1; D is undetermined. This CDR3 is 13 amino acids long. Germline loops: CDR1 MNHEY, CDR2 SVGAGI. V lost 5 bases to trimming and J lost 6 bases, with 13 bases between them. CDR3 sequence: CASSPLVGAEAFF. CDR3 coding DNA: TGTGCCAGCAGTCCCCTAGTTGGCGCTGAAGCTTTCTTT.

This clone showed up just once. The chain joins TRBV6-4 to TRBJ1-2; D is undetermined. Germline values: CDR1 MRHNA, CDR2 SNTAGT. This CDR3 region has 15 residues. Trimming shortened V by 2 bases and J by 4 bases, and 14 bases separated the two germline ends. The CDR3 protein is CASSDSRFGGYGYTF. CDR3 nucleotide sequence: TGTGCCAGCAGTGACAGTAGGTTTGGCGGCTATGGCTACACCTTC.

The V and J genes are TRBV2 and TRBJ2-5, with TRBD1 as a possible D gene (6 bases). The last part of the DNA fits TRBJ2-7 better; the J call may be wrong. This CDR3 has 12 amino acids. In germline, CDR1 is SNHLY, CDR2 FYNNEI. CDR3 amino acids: CASRDISYEQYF. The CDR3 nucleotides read TGTGCCAGCCGGGACATTTCCTACGAGCAGTACTTC.

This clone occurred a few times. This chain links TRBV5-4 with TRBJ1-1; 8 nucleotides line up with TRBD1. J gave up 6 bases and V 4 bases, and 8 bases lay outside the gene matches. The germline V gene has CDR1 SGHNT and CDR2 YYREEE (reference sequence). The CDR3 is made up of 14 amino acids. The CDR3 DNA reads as TGTGCCAGCAGCCACAGGGGGTTGGGGGCTGAAGCTTTCTTT. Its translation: CASSHRGLGAEAFF.

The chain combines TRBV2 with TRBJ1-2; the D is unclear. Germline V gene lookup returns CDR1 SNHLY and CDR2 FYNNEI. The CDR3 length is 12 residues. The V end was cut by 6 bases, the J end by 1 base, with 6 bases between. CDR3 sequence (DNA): TGTGCCAGCAGCCAGGTTAACTATGGCTACACCTTC. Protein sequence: CASSQVNYGYTF.

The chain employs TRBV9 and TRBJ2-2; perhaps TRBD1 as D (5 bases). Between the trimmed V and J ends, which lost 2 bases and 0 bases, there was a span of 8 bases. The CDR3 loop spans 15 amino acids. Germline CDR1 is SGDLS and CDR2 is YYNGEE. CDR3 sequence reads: CASSVQGSNTGELFF. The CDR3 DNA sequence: TGTGCCAGCAGCGTGCAGGGATCGAACACCGGGGAGCTGTTTTTT.

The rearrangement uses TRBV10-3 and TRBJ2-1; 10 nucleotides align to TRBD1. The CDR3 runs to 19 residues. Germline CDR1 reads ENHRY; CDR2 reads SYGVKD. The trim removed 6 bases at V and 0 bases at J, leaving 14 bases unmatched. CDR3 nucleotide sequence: TGTGCCATCAGGTCTTCCGGGACAGGGGATTTAAGCTCCTACAATGAGCAGTTCTTC. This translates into CAIRSSGTGDLSSYNEQFF.

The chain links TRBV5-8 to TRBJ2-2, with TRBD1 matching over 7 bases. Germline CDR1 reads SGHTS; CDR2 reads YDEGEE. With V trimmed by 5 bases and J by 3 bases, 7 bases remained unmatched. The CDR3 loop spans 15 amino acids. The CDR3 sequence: CASSSGQFYTGELFF. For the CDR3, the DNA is TGTGCCAGCAGTTCGGGACAGTTTTACACCGGGGAGCTGTTTTTT.

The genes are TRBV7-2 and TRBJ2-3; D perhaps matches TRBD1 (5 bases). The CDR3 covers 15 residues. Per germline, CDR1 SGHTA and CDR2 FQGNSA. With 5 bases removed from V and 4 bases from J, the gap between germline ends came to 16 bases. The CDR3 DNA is TGTGCCAGCAGCCAAAACTGGGGCATGGCAGATACGCAGTATTTT. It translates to CASSQNWGMADTQYF.

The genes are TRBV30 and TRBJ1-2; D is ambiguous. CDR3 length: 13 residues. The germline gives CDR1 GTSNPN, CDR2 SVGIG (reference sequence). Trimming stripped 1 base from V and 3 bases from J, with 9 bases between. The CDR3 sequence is CAWSGGLYYGYTF. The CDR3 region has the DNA TGTGCCTGGAGTGGGGGTCTGTACTATGGCTACACCTTC.

Written as DNA, the CDR3 is TGTGCCAGCAGCTTAAGGGACAGGGGCTACGAGCAGTACTTC. As protein: CASSLRDRGYEQYF. The J gene is TRBJ2-7, the V gene TRBV7-8; 10 bases map to TRBD1. This CDR3 has 14 amino acids. CDR1 and CDR2 from the germline V gene are SGHVS and FQNEAQ. The V and J ends lost 2 bases and 3 bases, in that order; junction bases with no gene match: 1.

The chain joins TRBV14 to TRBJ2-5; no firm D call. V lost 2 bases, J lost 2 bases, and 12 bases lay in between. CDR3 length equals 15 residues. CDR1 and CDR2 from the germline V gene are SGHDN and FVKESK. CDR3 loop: CASSQWRNSQETQYF. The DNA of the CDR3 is TGTGCCAGCAGCCAATGGCGGAATTCACAAGAGACCCAGTACTTC.

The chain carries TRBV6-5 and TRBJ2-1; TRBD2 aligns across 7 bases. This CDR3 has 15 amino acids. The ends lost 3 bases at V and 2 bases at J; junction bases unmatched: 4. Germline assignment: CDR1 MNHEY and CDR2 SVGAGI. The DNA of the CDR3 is TGTGCCAGCAGTTATTTGGCGGGGGCCTACAATGAGCAGTTCTTC. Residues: CASSYLAGAYNEQFF.

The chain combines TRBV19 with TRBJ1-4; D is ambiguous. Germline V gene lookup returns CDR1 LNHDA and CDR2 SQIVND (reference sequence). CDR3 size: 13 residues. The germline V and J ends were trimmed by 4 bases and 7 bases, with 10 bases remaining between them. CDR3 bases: TGTGCCAGTAGTAGTTTGCCTACTGAAAAACTGTTTTTT. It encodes CASSSLPTEKLFF.

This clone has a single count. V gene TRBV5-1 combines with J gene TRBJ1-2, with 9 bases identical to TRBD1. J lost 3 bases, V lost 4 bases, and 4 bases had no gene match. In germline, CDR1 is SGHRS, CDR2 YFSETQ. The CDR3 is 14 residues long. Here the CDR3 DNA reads TGCGCCAGCAGCAGGGACAGGGCCGACTATGGCTACACCTTC. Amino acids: CASSRDRADYGYTF. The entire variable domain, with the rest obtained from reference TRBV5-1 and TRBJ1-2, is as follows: KAGVTQTPRYLIKTRGQQVTLSCSPISGHRSVSWYQQTPGQGLQFLFEYFSETQRNKGNFPGRFSGRQFSNSRSEMNVSTLELGDSALYLCASSRDRADYGYTFGSGTRLTVV.

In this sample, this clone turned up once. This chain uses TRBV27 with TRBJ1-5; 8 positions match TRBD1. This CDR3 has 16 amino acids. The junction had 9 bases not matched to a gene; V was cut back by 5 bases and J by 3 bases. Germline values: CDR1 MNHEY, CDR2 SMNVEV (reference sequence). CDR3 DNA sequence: TGTGCCAGCAGTCCACAAGACAGGGGTGCCAATCAGCCCCAGCATTTT. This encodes CASSPQDRGANQPQHF.

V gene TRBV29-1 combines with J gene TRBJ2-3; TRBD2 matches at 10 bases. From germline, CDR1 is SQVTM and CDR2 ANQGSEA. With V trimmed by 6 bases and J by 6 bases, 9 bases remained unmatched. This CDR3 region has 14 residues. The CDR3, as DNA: TGCAGCGTCGGGACTAGCGCTATACGGGATACGCAGTATTTT. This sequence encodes CSVGTSAIRDTQYF.

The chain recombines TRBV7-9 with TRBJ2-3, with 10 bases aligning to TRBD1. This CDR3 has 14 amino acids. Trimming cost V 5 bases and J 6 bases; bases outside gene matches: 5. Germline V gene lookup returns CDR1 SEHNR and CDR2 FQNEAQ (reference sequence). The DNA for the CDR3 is TGTGCCAGCAGCCGACGGGACAGGGGCGATACGCAGTATTTT. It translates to CASSRRDRGDTQYF.

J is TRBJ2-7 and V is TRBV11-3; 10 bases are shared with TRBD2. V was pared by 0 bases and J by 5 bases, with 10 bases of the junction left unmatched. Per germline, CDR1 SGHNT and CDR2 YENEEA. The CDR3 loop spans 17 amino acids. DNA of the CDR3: TGTGCCAGCAGCTTAGAGGCAAATCCTAGCGGGGGCCACGAGCAGTACTTC. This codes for CASSLEANPSGGHEQYF.

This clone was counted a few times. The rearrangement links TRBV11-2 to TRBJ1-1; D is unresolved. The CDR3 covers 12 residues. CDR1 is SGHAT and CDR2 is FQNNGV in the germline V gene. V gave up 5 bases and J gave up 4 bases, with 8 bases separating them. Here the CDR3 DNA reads TGTGCCAGCAGCACCGTCGTCACTGAAGCTTTCTTT. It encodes CASSTVVTEAFF.

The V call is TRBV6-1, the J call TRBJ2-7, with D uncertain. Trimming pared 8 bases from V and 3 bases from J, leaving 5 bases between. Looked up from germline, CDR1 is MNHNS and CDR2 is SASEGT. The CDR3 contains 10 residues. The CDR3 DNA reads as TGTGCCAGCGGTTACTACGAGCAGTACGTC. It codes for CASGYYEQYV.

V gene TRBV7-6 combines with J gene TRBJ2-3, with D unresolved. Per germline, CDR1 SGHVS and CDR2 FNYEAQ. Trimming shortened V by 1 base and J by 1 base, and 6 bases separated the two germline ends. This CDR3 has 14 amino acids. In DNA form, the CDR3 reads TGTGCCAGCAGCTTAGGAATCCGCACAGATACGCAGTATTTT. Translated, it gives CASSLGIRTDTQYF.

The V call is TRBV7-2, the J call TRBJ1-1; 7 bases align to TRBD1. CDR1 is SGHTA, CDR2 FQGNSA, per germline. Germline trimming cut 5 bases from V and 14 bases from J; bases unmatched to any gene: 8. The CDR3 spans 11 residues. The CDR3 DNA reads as TGTGCCAGCAGCCGCGACAGGGTTTGGTTCTTT. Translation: CASSRDRVWFF.

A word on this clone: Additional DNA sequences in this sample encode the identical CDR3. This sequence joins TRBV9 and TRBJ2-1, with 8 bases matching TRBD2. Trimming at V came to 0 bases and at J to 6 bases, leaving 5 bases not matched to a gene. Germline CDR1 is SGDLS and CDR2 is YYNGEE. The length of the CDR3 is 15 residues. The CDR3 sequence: CASSVAAGEVNEQFF. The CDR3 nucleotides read TGTGCCAGCAGCGTAGCAGCGGGAGAGGTCAATGAGCAGTTCTTC.

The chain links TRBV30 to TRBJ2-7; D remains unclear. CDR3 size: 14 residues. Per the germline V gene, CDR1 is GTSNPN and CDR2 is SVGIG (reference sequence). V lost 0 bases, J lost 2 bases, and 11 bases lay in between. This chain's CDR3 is CAWSVRASTYEQYF. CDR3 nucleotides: TGTGCCTGGAGTGTACGGGCCAGTACCTACGAGCAGTACTTC.

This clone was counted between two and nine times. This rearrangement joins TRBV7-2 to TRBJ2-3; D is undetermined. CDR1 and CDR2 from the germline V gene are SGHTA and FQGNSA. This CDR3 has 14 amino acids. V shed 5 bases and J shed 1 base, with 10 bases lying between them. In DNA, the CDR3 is TGTGCCAGCAGCCCAATCCGGGGCACAGATACGCAGTATTTT. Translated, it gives CASSPIRGTDTQYF.

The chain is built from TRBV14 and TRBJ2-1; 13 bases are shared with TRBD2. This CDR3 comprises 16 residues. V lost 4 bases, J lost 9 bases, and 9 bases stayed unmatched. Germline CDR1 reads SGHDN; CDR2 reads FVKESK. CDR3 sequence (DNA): TGTGCCAGCAGCCGCAGGACTAGCGGGAGTATCGGTGAGCAGTTCTTC. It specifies CASSRRTSGSIGEQFF.